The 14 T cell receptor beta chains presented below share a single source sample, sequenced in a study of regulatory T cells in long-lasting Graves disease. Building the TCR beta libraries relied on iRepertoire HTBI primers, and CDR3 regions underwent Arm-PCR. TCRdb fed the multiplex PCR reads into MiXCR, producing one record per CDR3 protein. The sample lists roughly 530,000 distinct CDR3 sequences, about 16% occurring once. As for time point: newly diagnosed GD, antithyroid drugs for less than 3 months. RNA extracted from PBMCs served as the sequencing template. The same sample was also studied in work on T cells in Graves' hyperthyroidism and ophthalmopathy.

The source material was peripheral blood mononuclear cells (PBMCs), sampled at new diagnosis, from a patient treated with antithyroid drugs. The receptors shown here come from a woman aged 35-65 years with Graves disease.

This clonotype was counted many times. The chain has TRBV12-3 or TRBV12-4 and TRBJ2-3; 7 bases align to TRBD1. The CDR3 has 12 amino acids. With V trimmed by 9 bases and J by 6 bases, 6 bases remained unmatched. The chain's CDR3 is CASGVQGDTQYF. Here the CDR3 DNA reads TGTGCCAGTGGGGTACAGGGGGATACGCAGTATTTT.

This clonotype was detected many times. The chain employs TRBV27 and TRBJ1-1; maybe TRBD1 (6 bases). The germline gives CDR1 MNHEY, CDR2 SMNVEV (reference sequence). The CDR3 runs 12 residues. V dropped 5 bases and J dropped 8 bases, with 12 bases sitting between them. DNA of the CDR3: TGTGCCAGCAGTGAGGGGGGGCGGGAAGCTTTCTTT. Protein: CASSEGGREAFF.

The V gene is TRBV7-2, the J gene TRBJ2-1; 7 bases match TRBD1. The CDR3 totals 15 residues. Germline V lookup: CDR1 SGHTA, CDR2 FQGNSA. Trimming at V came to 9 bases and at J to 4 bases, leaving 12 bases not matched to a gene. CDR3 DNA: TGTGCCAGTGGCCCTGCAGGGGGATTTTACAATGAGCAGTTCTTC. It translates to CASGPAGGFYNEQFF.

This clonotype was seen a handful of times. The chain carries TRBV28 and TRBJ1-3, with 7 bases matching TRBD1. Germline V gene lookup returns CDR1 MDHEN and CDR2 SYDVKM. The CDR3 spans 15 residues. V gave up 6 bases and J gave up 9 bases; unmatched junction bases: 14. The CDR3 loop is CASSADRAASSTIYF. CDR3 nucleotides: TGTGCCAGCAGCGCCGACAGGGCAGCCTCTAGCACCATATATTTT.

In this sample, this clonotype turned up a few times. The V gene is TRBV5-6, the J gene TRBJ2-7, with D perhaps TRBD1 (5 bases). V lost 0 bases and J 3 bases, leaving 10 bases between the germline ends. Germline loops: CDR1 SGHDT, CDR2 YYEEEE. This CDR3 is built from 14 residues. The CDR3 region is CASSLDRLGYEQYF. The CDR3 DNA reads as TGTGCCAGCAGCTTGGACAGGTTAGGCTACGAGCAGTACTTC.

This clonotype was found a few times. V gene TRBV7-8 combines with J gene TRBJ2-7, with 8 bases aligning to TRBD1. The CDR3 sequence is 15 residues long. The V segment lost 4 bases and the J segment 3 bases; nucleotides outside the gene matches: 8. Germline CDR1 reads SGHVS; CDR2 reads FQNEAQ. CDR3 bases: TGTGCCAGCAGCTGGTCCGGCGACAGGGGCTACGAGCAGTACTTC. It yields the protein CASSWSGDRGYEQYF.

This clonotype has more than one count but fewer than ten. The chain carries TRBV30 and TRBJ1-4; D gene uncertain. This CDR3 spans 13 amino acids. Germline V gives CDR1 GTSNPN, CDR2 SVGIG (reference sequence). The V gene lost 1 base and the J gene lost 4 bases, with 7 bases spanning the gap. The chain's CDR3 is CAWSGVINEKLFF. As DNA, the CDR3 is TGTGCCTGGAGTGGGGTAATTAATGAAAAACTGTTTTTT.

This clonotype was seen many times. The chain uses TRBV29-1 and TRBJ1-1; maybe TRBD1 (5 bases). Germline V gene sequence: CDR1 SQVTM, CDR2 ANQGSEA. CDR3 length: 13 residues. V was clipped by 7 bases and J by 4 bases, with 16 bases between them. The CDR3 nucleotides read TGCAGCGGGGGGGTTCTTGGGACCACTGAAGCTTTCTTT. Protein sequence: CSGGVLGTTEAFF.

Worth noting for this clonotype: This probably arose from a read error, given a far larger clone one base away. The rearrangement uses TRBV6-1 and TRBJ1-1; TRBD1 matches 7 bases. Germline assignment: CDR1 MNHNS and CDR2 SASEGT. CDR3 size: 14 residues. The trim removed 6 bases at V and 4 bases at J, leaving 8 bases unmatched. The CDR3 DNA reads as TGTGCCAGCAGGAGAGGGGGCCATGGCACTGAAGCTTTCTTT. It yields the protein CASRRGGHGTEAFF.

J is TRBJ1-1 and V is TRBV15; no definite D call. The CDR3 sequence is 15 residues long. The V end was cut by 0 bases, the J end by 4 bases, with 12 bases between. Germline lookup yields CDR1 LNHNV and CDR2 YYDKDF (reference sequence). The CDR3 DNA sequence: TGTGCCACCAGCAGAGATCGGGGAGTTGGCACTGAAGCTTTCTTT. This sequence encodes CATSRDRGVGTEAFF.

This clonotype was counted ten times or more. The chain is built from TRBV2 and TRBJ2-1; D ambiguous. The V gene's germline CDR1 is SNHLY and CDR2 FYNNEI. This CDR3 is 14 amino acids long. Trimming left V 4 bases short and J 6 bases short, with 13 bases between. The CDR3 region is CASSGDLRSNEQFF. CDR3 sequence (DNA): TGTGCCAGCAGTGGAGACCTTCGGAGCAATGAGCAGTTCTTC.

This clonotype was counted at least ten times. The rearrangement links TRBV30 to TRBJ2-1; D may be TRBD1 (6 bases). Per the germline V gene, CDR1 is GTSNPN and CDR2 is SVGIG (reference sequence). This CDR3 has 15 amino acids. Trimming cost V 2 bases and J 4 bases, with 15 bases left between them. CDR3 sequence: CAWSLRGTLYNEQFF. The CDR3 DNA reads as TGTGCCTGGAGTCTCAGGGGAACCTTATACAATGAGCAGTTCTTC. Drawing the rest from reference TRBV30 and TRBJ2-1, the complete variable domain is SQTIHQWPATLVQPVGSPLSLECTVEGTSNPNLYWYRQAAGRGLQLLFYSVGIGQISSEVPQNLSASRPQDRQFILSSKKLLLSDSGFYLCAWSLRGTLYNEQFFGPGTRLTVL.

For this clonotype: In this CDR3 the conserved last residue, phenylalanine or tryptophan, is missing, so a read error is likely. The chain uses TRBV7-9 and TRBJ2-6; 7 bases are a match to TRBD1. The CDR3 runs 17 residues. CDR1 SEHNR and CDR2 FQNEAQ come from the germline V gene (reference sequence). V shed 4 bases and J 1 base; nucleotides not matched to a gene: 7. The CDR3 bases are TGTGCCAGCAGCTCCGACAGGGTTGGTTCTGGGGCCAACGTCCTGACTCTC. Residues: CASSSDRVGSGANVLTL.

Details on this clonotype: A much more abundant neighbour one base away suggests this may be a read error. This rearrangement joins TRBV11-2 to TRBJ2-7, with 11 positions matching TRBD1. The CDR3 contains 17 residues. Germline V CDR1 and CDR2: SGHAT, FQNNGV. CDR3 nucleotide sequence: TGTACCAGCAGCCCCCCCGGACAGGGGGCTTTCACCTACGAGCAGTACTTC. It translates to CTSSPPGQGAFTYEQYF.